This is a list of T cell receptor beta chains from one sample in a study of identical twins. TCRdb re-called the 5' RACE reads with MiXCR, one entry per CDR3 protein. The repertoire holds around 250,000 distinct CDR3 sequences, with 10% to 15% as singletons. These data were also reused for a study on yellow fever vaccine responses in identical twins.

The sample consisted of memory (CD45RO+) T cells sorted from blood. Receptors originate from a woman under 30 in good health. CDR3s include the opening cysteine and the closing phenylalanine or tryptophan. The D gene is left open where the match is weak. Clone size is given for some rows only: seen once, a few or many times, or a class if the clone is expanded.

j_call cdr3_length clone_size d_call v_call cdr3_nt cdr3_aa
TRBJ1-6 23 - - TRBV19 TGTGCCAGTAGTATAGTCCTACGACGCCGGACAATTGATGGGGTATGGAGTAATTCACCCCTCCACTTT CASSIVLRRRTIDGVWSNSPLHF
TRBJ1-5 15 few - TRBV6-2/TRBV6-3 TGTGCCAGCATGAAGCCGACGGGCGGGAATCAGCCCCAGCATTTT CASMKPTGGNQPQHF
TRBJ2-3 17 few - TRBV4-3 TGCGCCAGCAGCCAAGTTTGGTCGGCGGGGCCGCGAGATACGCAGTATTTT CASSQVWSAGPRDTQYF
TRBJ2-2 16 many - TRBV3-1 TGTGCCAGCGGCTCAGCTGCATCATCGAGGACCGGGGAGCTGTTTTTT CASGSAASSRTGELFF
TRBJ2-1 16 - TRBD2 TRBV6-1 TGTGCCAGCAGCCCTACCGGGACTAGCCAGTTCGATGAGCAGTTCTTC CASSPTGTSQFDEQFF
TRBJ2-1 14 - - TRBV18 TGTGCCAGCTCGGCTATTAACCTAGCGCAGGATTGGATCTTC CASSAINLAQDWIF
TRBJ2-5 17 - TRBD2 TRBV5-1 TGCGCCAGCAGCTTGGTCGGACTAGCGGGAGTGGCAGAGACCCAGTACTTC CASSLVGLAGVAETQYF
TRBJ2-7 11 once - TRBV28 TGTGCCAGCGGGGAAATCTACGAGCAGTACTTC CASGEIYEQYF
TRBJ2-3 15 - - TRBV19 TGTGCCAGCCAACCACAGGGTGTTAGGTCGGATACGCAGTATTTT CASQPQGVRSDTQYF
TRBJ1-3 12 - - TRBV2 TGTGCCAGCTTTGAGCACGGAAACACCATATATTTT CASFEHGNTIYF
TRBJ2-2 16 - - TRBV6-1 TGTGCCAGCACCGGGGCCCGGACTCAGAACACCGGGGAGCTGTTTTTT CASTGARTQNTGELFF
TRBJ2-3 12 few - TRBV7-6 TGTGCCAGCAGCTTTTACGGAGATACGCAGTATTTT CASSFYGDTQYF
TRBJ2-7 15 - TRBD2 TRBV18 TGTGCCAGCTCCCCTCAAGCGGGGGACTCCTACGAGCAGTACTTC CASSPQAGDSYEQYF
TRBJ1-4 15 - - TRBV3-1 TGTGCCAGCAGCCAAGGGTACGGCGAGAATGAAAAACTGTTTTTT CASSQGYGENEKLFF
TRBJ2-7 17 - - TRBV5-1 TGCGCCAGCAAGGGCCTTGCTTCGGGAACACCCATCTACGAGCAGTACTTC CASKGLASGTPIYEQYF
TRBJ2-7 15 few - TRBV28 TGTGCCAGCAGTTTTGGGCAGTTGGGTAGCTACGAGCAGTACTTC CASSFGQLGSYEQYF
TRBJ2-7 12 few - TRBV28 TGTGCCAGCAGGCCGCAGTACTACGAGCAGTACTTC CASRPQYYEQYF
TRBJ2-7 12 - - TRBV5-8 TGTGCCAGCAGCTCAGGGTGGTACGAGCAGTACTTC CASSSGWYEQYF
TRBJ2-7 11 few - TRBV20-1 TGCAGTGCCAAACAGGAGGACGAGCAGTACTTC CSAKQEDEQYF
TRBJ1-5 13 - - TRBV7-2 TGTGCCAGCAGCTTAACAGCCGATCAGCCCCAGCATTTT CASSLTADQPQHF
TRBJ1-4 13 many - TRBV4-3 TGCGCCAGCAGCGAGGCATTACGTGAAAAACTGTTTTTT CASSEALREKLFF
TRBJ2-3 16 - - TRBV12-5 TGTGCTAGTGGTTTGGTACTGTCAGGAAAAGGGAATACGCAGTATTTT CASGLVLSGKGNTQYF
TRBJ2-5 17 - TRBD2 TRBV7-2 TGTGCCAGCAGCCGAGGCGGTTCTAGCGGGGGACAAGAGACCCAGTACTTC CASSRGGSSGGQETQYF
TRBJ2-5 15 many - TRBV20-1 TGCAGTGCTAAACGGCTTGGGCCGGCGGGAGAGACCCAGTACTTC CSAKRLGPAGETQYF
TRBJ1-1 12 - - TRBV12-3/TRBV12-4 TGTGCCAGCACCAATGACAGGATAGGGGCTTTCTTT CASTNDRIGAFF
TRBJ2-7 15 - TRBD2 TRBV4-1 TGCGCCAGCAGCCATAATCAAGCGGGGGGTTACGAGCAGTACTTC CASSHNQAGGYEQYF
TRBJ1-2 13 few - TRBV4-3 TGCGCCAGCAGCCCCGAAAATAACTATGGCTACACCTTC CASSPENNYGYTF
TRBJ1-5 13 many TRBD1 TRBV12-3/TRBV12-4 TGTGCCAGCACCCCGGACAGGGGGGAGCTCCAGCATTTT CASTPDRGELQHF
TRBJ1-5 16 - - TRBV6-2/TRBV6-3 TGTGCCAGCAGTTACGGAAAAGGGGGTAACAATCAGCCCCAGCATTTT CASSYGKGGNNQPQHF
TRBJ2-3 14 few - TRBV20-1 TGCAGTGCTAGATGGGGGGGGGCGGCAGATACGCAGTATTTT CSARWGGAADTQYF
TRBJ2-3 14 - - TRBV7-2 TGTGCCAGCAGCTTACGCCCCAGGGAACATACGCAGTATTTT CASSLRPREHTQYF
TRBJ2-4 17 few TRBD2 TRBV6-1 TGTGCCAGCAGTGATCTAGCGGGGGGGCGAGCCCAAAACATTCAGTACTTC CASSDLAGGRAQNIQYF
TRBJ2-3 14 - TRBD2 TRBV27 TGTGCCAGCAGTTTAGGACTAGCCGTAGATACGCAGTATTTT CASSLGLAVDTQYF
TRBJ2-7 15 few - TRBV11-2 TGTGCCAGCAGCTTAGTCGACTACACGTTGGGCGAGCAGTACTTC CASSLVDYTLGEQYF
TRBJ2-7 16 few TRBD1 TRBV15 TGTGCCACCAGCAGAGCCCCGGACAGGGGAAGCTACGAGCAGTACTTC CATSRAPDRGSYEQYF
TRBJ2-1 13 - TRBD1 TRBV7-6 TGTGCCAGCAGCTCCAGGGACAGTTCTGAGCAGTTCTTC CASSSRDSSEQFF
TRBJ2-1 13 few TRBD2 TRBV12-3/TRBV12-4 TGTGCCAGCAGTCGGAGCCGGGACTACGGGCAGTTCTTC CASSRSRDYGQFF
TRBJ2-1 14 many - TRBV4-1 TGCGCCAGCAGCCAAGATCCCAGCTCGATAATGCAGTTCTTC CASSQDPSSIMQFF
TRBJ2-5 18 - TRBD2 TRBV5-1 TGCGCCAGCAGCTATGGAGTCGGCGGGGGGGCCTTCCAAGAGACCCAGTACTTC CASSYGVGGGAFQETQYF
TRBJ2-7 15 - - TRBV12-5 TGTGCTAGTGGTTCCACCTTACCCCACCGATACGAGCAGTACTTC CASGSTLPHRYEQYF
TRBJ2-1 21 once TRBD2 TRBV10-3 TGTGCCATCAGTGAAAGAAGTAGCGGGGGGGGGACATCAGGAGGCTACAATGAGCAGTTCTTC CAISERSSGGGTSGGYNEQFF
TRBJ2-1 12 few TRBD2 TRBV12-3/TRBV12-4 TGTGCCAGCAGTTTACTTGGACTAGAAAGGTTCTTC CASSLLGLERFF
TRBJ2-3 15 many - TRBV18 TGTGCCAGCTCTGCGGTACTCGCTAGCACAGATACGCAGTATTTT CASSAVLASTDTQYF
TRBJ2-2 16 few TRBD1 TRBV7-2 TGTGCCAGCAGCTTAAGAATGGCAGGGGGCCCCGGGGAGCTGTTTTTT CASSLRMAGGPGELFF
TRBJ2-5 15 many TRBD2 TRBV5-1 TGCGCCAGCAGCTGGACTAGCGGGCCGGGAGAGACCCAGTACTTC CASSWTSGPGETQYF
TRBJ2-7 16 few TRBD1 TRBV7-8 TGTGCCAGCAGCTTTGTACTGTTGGACAGGGCCTACGAGCAGTACTTC CASSFVLLDRAYEQYF
TRBJ2-7 13 - - TRBV3-1 TGTGCCAGCAGCCTGAACAGGGCCTACGAGCAGTACTTC CASSLNRAYEQYF
TRBJ2-1 15 - TRBD1 TRBV5-5 TGTGCCAGCAGCTTGGCCGGGACAGGGGTCAATGAGCAGTTCTTC CASSLAGTGVNEQFF
TRBJ2-1 14 - TRBD2 TRBV20-1 TGCAGTGCTAGATCGCAGCGGGGGGACGGTGAGCAGTTCTTC CSARSQRGDGEQFF
TRBJ2-7 13 - - TRBV5-1 TGCGCCAGCAGCTTGCCGGCCTCCTACGAGCAGTACTTC CASSLPASYEQYF
TRBJ2-3 15 few - TRBV7-6 TGTGCCAGCAGCCGAGGACCAGAGAGCACAGATACGCAGTATTTT CASSRGPESTDTQYF
TRBJ2-3 14 - TRBD1 TRBV24-1 TGTGCCACCAGTGAACCCGGGACAGGGGATACGCAGTATTTT CATSEPGTGDTQYF
TRBJ1-5 14 - TRBD1 TRBV20-1 TGCAGTGCCGATGGGACAGCCCTCAATCAGCCCCAGCATTTT CSADGTALNQPQHF
TRBJ1-1 15 - TRBD1 TRBV5-1 TGCGCCAGCAGCGACCGATCAGGGGGGAACACTGAAGCTTTCTTT CASSDRSGGNTEAFF
TRBJ2-2 15 many TRBD2 TRBV20-1 TGCAGTGCTAGCCTAGCGGGAGGAGGCACCGGGGAGCTGTTTTTT CSASLAGGGTGELFF